This T cell receptor (beta chain) was documented in a study of blood T cell repertoires in COVID-19. For the study at large: Samples came from the United States, Italy and Spain, spanning acute and convalescent COVID-19.

CDR1 is MGHDK and CDR2 is SYGVNS in the germline V gene. The CDR3 length is 14 residues. The trim removed 5 bases at V and 6 bases at J, leaving 7 bases unmatched. Original handling: Nucleated cell counts were estimated from reference gene primer amplification. The assay was immunoSEQ multiplex PCR, and TCRdb's table has in-frame clones only and misses some. V and J calls plus clone size are reproduced from that table; the DNA served to infer D and trimming. The sample yields 250,000 to 350,000 clones, 85% to 90% seen once. Cohort allocation depended upon clinical history that participants reported. J is TRBJ2-3 and V is TRBV25-1; 8 nucleotides align to TRBD2. Sample: PBMCs or T cells enriched from blood (not recorded which). This TCR came from a woman in her late teens or twenties who had recovered from COVID-19. The CDR3 protein is CASSLSGGQDTQYF. The CDR3 nucleotides are TGTGCCAGCAGTCTATCGGGGGGGCAGGATACGCAGTATTTT. Supplemented by reference TRBV25-1 and TRBJ2-3, the full variable domain reads EADIYQTPRYLVIGTGKKITLECSQTMGHDKMYWYQQDPGMELHLIHYSYGVNSTEKGDLSSESTVSRIRTEHFPLTLESARPSHTSQYLCASSLSGGQDTQYFGPGTRLTVL.